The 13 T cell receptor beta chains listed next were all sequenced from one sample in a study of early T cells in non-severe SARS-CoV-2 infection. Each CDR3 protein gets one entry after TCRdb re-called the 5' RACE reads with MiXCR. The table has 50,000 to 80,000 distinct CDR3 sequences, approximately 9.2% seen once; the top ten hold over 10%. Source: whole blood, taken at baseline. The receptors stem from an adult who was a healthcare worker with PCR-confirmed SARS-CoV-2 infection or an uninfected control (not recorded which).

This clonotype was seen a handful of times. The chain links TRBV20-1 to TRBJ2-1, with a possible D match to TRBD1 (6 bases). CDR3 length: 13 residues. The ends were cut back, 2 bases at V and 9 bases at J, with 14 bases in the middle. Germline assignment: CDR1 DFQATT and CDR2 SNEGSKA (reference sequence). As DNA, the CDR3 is TGCAGTGCTAGAAAAACAGGGCTAGTTGAGCAGTTCTTC. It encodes CSARKTGLVEQFF.

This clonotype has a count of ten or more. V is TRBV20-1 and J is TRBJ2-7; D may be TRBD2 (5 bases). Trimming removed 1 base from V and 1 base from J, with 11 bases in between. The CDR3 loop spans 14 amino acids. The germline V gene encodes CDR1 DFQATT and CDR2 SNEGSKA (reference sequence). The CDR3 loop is CSARGFGKSYEQYF. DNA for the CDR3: TGCAGTGCTAGAGGGTTCGGGAAGTCCTACGAGCAGTACTTC.

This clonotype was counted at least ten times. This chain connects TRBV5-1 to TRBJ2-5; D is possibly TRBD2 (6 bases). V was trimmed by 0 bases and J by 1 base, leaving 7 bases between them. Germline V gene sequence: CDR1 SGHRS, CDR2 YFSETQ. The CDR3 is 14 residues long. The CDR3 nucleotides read TGCGCCAGCAGCTTGGACGGGGGCCAAGAGACCCAGTACTTC. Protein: CASSLDGGQETQYF.

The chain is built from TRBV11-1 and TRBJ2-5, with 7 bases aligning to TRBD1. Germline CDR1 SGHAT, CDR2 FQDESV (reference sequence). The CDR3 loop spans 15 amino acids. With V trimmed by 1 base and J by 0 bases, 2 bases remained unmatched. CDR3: CASSLGTGDQETQYF. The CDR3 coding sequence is TGTGCCAGCAGCTTAGGGACAGGAGACCAAGAGACCCAGTACTTC.

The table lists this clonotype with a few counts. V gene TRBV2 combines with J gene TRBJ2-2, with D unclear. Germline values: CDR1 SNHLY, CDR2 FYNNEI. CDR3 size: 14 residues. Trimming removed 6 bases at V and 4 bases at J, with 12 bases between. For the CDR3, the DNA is TGTGCCAGCAGGACTCCACCACCCACCGGGGAGCTGTTTTTT. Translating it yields CASRTPPPTGELFF.

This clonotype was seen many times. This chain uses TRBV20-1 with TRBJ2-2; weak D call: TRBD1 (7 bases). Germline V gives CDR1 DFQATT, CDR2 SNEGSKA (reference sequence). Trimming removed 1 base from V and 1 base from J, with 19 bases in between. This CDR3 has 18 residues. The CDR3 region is CSARGQGGGPRNTGELFF. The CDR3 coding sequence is TGCAGTGCTAGAGGACAGGGAGGAGGTCCAAGGAACACCGGGGAGCTGTTTTTT.

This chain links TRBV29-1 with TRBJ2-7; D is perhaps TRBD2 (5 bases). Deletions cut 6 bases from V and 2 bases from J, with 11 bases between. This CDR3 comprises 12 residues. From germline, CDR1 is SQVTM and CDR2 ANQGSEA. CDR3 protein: CSVGVGAYEQYF. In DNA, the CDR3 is TGCAGCGTCGGGGTTGGAGCCTACGAGCAGTACTTC.

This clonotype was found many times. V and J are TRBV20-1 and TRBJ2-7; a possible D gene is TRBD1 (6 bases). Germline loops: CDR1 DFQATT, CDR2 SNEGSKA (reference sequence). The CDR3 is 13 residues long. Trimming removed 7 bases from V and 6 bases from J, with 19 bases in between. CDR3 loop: CSVPSRGETEQYF. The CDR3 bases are TGCAGTGTCCCCAGCAGGGGCGAAACCGAGCAGTACTTC.

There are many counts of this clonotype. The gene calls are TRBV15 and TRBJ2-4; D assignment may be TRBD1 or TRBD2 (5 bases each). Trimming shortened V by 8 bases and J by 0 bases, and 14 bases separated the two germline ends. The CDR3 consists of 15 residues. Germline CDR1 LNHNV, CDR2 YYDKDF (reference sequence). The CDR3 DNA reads TGTGCCACCGAGCCTGGGGGAAGAGCCAAAAACATTCAGTACTTC. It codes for CATEPGGRAKNIQYF.

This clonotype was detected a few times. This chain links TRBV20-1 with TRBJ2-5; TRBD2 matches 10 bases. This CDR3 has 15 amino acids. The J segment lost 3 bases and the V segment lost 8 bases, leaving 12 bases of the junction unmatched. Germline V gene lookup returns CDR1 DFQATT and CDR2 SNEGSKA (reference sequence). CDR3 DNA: TGCAGTACGGATCTAAAGCGGGAGGGCGAAGAGACCCAGTACTTC. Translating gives CSTDLKREGEETQYF.

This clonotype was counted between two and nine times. CDR3 sequence (DNA): TGCGCCAGCAGCCAAGATTCGGGTCCGCTAAACACCATATATTTT. Protein sequence: CASSQDSGPLNTIYF. The chain combines TRBV4-3 with TRBJ1-3; D remains ambiguous. Trimming shortened V by 0 bases and J by 6 bases, and 12 bases separated the two germline ends. There are 15 residues in the CDR3. Germline-derived CDR1 and CDR2 are LGHNA and YSLEER.

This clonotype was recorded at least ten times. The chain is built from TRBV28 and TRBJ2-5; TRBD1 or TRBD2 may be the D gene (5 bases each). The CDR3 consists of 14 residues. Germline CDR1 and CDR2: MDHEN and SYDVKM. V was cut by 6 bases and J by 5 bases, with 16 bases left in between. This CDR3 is CASSPSGGRETQYF. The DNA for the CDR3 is TGTGCCAGCAGCCCTAGTGGGGGTAGGGAGACCCAGTACTTC.

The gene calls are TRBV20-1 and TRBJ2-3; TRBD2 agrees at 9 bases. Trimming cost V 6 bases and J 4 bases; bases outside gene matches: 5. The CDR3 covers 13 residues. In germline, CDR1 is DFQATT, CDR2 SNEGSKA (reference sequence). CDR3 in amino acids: CSAVSGSSDTQYF. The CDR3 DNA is TGCAGTGCCGTTAGCGGGAGCTCAGATACGCAGTATTTT.